This TCR beta chain stems from a study of early T cells in non-severe SARS-CoV-2 infection. Background on the study: From unsorted whole blood, bulk RNA was sequenced, and the chains remained unpaired.

CDR1 and CDR2 (germline): SGHTA, FQGNSA. V dropped 5 bases and J dropped 5 bases, with 15 bases sitting between them. This CDR3 contains 15 residues. Individually, cDNA molecules had unique molecular identifiers attached to them. TCRdb re-analysed the 5' RACE reads in MiXCR, keeping a single row per CDR3 protein. The sample lists fewer than 30,000 distinct CDR3 sequences, 3.5% to 4.5% occurring once. This chain uses TRBV7-2 with TRBJ2-2, with D possibly matching TRBD1 (7 bases). The sequence was obtained from an adult who was a healthcare worker with PCR-confirmed SARS-CoV-2 infection or an uninfected control (not recorded which). The specimen was whole blood. This CDR3 reads CASSRRGLQTGELFF. In DNA form, the CDR3 reads TGTGCCAGCAGCCGGAGGGGGCTTCAGACCGGGGAGCTGTTTTTT.